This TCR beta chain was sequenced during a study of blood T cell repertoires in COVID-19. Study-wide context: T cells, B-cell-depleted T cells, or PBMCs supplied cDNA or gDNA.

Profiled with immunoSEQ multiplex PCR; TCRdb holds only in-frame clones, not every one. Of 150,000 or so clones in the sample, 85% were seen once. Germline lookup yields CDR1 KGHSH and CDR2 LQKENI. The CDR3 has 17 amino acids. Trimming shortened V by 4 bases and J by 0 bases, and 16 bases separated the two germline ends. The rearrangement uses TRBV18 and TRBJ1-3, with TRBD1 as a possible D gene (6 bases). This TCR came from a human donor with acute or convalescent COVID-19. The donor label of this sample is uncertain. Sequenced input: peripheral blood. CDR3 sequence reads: CASSHRQAHFSGNTIYF. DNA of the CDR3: TGTGCCAGCTCACACCGACAGGCCCACTTCTCTGGAAACACCATATATTTT.